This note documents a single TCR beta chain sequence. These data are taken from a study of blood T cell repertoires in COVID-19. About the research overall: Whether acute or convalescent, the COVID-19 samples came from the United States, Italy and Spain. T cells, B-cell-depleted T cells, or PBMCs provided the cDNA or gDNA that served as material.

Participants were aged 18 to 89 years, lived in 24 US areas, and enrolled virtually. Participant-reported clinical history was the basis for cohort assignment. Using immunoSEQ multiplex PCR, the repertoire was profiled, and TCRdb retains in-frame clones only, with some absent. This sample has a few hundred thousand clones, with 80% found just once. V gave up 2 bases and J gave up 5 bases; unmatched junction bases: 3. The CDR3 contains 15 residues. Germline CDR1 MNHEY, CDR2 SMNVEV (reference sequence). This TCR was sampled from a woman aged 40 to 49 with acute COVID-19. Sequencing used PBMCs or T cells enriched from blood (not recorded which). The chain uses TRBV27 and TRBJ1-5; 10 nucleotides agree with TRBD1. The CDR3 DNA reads TGTGCCAGCAGTTTAAGGGGGACAGGGGATCAGCCCCAGCATTTT. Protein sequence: CASSLRGTGDQPQHF.